This T cell receptor beta chain comes out of a study of T cell repertoires in cytomegalovirus infection. The overall study: Matching HLA type, along with CMV infection, was indicated by public TCR beta signatures.

The study, taken as a whole, reports: Within the response measured ex vivo, HLA-C-restricted CMV-specific TCR beta clonotypes were dominant. Accumulated public TCR beta family frequency recognized individuals carrying CMV together with the relevant HLA.

Germline V gene lookup returns CDR1 SGHTA and CDR2 FQGNSA. The CDR3 sequence is 15 residues long. With 4 bases removed from V and 4 bases from J, the gap between germline ends came to 16 bases. This clonotype was observed many times. Its target is unknown. TCRdb reprocessed the reads via MiXCR and lists one record per CDR3 protein. The table records 250,000 to 300,000 distinct CDR3 sequences, roughly 9.1% of them present only once. This chain connects TRBV7-2 to TRBJ2-5; D tentatively reads TRBD1 or TRBD2 (5 bases each). Material for sequencing was PBMCs. This sequence was found in a human donor in good health (CMV status not recorded). Some clones in this sample may be carry-over from other donors' samples. CDR3 in DNA: TGTGCCAGCAGCTCGGGGCCTCTGAAGGGAGAGACCCAGTACTTC. This gives the protein CASSSGPLKGETQYF. The full variable domain, its missing parts supplied by reference TRBV7-2 and TRBJ2-5, is GAGVSQSPSNKVTEKGKDVELRCDPISGHTALYWYRQSLGQGLEFLIYFQGNSAPDKSGLPSDRFSAERTGGSVSTLTIQRTQQEDSAVYLCASSSGPLKGETQYFGPGTRLLVL.